The sequence of this TCR beta chain was determined in a study of TIL therapy for anti-PD-1-resistant metastatic lung cancer. The wider study: Median patient age was nearly 55, ranging about 38-75 years.

Germline values: CDR1 SGHRS, CDR2 YFSETQ. V shed 7 bases and J 10 bases; nucleotides not matched to a gene: 14. The CDR3 runs to 14 residues. This clone was observed a few times. Its specificity is unknown. Time point in this sample: pre-treatment sample, taken before nivolumab and TIL therapy. Pleural nodules or supraclavicular lymph nodes made up most of the excised metastases sampled. Tumor harvest preceded PD-1/PD-L1 blockade, followed by nivolumab treatment. The libraries were made with immunoSEQ v3. Profiling relied on immunoSEQ multiplex PCR, and the TCRdb table lists in-frame clones only, not all of them. The sample consists of approximately 95,000 clones, about three fifths of them appearing once. Regarding the study as a whole: TIL cultures after expansion showed higher clonality and lower diversity than baseline tumor (median about 6% vs 30%).

The origin of this receptor is a person aged 30 to 80 with non-small cell lung cancer. The source was tumor tissue, collected at baseline. The V gene is TRBV5-1, the J gene TRBJ1-1; 9 positions agree with TRBD1. CDR3 protein: CASSDNTGQGIAFF. CDR3 bases: TGCGCCAGCTCCGACAACACTGGACAGGGGATAGCTTTCTTT.